The 20 T cell receptor beta chains listed next were all sequenced from one sample in a study of blood T cell repertoires in COVID-19. TCRdb's copy holds only in-frame clones and misses some; the assay was immunoSEQ multiplex PCR. The data show about 99,000 clones, with nearly 90% seen just once and 3% to 3.5% held by the top ten. The specimen sequenced was peripheral blood. The receptors were gathered from a man aged 45-65 years in a cohort sampled during active COVID-19.

This CDR3 is CASSLTAGGLTDTQYF. CDR3 DNA sequence: TGTGCCAGCAGCTTAACAGCGGGGGGCCTCACAGATACGCAGTATTTT. This chain uses TRBV7-3 with TRBJ2-3; TRBD2 aligns across 9 bases. Per the germline V gene, CDR1 is SGHTA and CDR2 is FQGTGA. With 0 bases clipped from V and 2 bases from J, the junction kept 3 bases outside the gene matches. The CDR3 is made up of 16 amino acids.

The chain carries TRBV3-1 (or the pseudogene TRBV3-2) and TRBJ1-2, with D unresolved. This CDR3 has 15 residues. From germline, CDR1 is LGHDT and CDR2 YNNKEL (reference sequence). V dropped 3 bases and J dropped 8 bases, with 19 bases sitting between them. CDR3 sequence: CASSQSFTGSGGYTF. The CDR3 region has the DNA TGTGCCAGCAGCCAGAGTTTCACTGGTTCGGGAGGCTACACCTTC.

The rearrangement uses TRBV2 and TRBJ1-6, with D perhaps matching TRBD1 (5 bases). The CDR3 spans 14 residues. Trimming left V 6 bases short and J 7 bases short, with 13 bases between. Germline assignment: CDR1 SNHLY and CDR2 FYNNEI. The CDR3 here is CASSLGRVNSPLHF. The CDR3 DNA reads as TGTGCCAGCAGCTTGGGCAGGGTGAATTCACCCCTCCACTTT.

The CDR3 protein is CASSRGGVHQPQHF. The CDR3 bases are TGTGCCAGCAGCCGAGGGGGGGTGCATCAGCCCCAGCATTTT. The rearrangement links TRBV27 to TRBJ1-5; maybe TRBD1 (6 bases). This CDR3 region has 14 residues. V lost 6 bases, J lost 5 bases, and 14 bases lay in between. Germline-derived CDR1 and CDR2 are MNHEY and SMNVEV (reference sequence).

The chain links TRBV19 to TRBJ1-4, with D possibly TRBD1 on 6 matching bases. Per germline, CDR1 LNHDA and CDR2 SQIVND (reference sequence). V shed 5 bases and J shed 2 bases, with 15 bases lying between them. The length of the CDR3 is 16 residues. The CDR3 bases are TGTGCCAGTAGTCCCCGAGGGGGGGGTACTAATGAAAAACTGTTTTTT. This encodes CASSPRGGGTNEKLFF.

This clone was seen just once. The gene calls are TRBV5-1 and TRBJ1-1; D possibly corresponds to TRBD1 (6 bases). The CDR3 contains 14 residues. The germline V gene has CDR1 SGHRS and CDR2 YFSETQ. V lost 0 bases to trimming and J lost 9 bases, with 15 bases between them. CDR3 in DNA: TGCGCCAGCAGCTTGGAAGGGGGTGCACCTCAAGCTTTCTTT. This gives the protein CASSLEGGAPQAFF. The variable domain in full, with the rest retrieved from reference TRBV5-1 and TRBJ1-1, is KAGVTQTPRYLIKTRGQQVTLSCSPISGHRSVSWYQQTPGQGLQFLFEYFSETQRNKGNFPGRFSGRQFSNSRSEMNVSTLELGDSALYLCASSLEGGAPQAFFGQGTRLTVV.

The chain employs TRBV5-6 and TRBJ2-3; TRBD1 matches at 10 bases. This CDR3 is built from 16 residues. Germline CDR1 is SGHDT and CDR2 is YYEEEE. The V and J ends lost 3 bases and 2 bases, in that order; junction bases with no gene match: 6. The CDR3 DNA follows: TGTGCCAGCAGCTGGACAGGACAGGGGGTCACAGATACGCAGTATTTT. Its protein is CASSWTGQGVTDTQYF.

V gene TRBV5-5 combines with J gene TRBJ2-1; perhaps TRBD1 as D (5 bases). Trimming took off 0 bases at V and 3 bases at J, with 16 bases between the two ends. Germline V gives CDR1 SGHKS, CDR2 YYEKEE (reference sequence). The CDR3 runs 17 residues. This CDR3 reads CASSLEGQGWGYNEQFF. Written as DNA, the CDR3 is TGTGCCAGCAGCTTGGAAGGTCAGGGCTGGGGCTACAATGAGCAGTTCTTC.

This clone was observed a single time. The J gene is TRBJ1-2, the V gene TRBV19, with D perhaps TRBD1 (5 bases). Germline loops: CDR1 LNHDA, CDR2 SQIVND (reference sequence). V shed 2 bases and J shed 0 bases, with 10 bases lying between them. There are 15 residues in the CDR3. CDR3 DNA sequence: TGTGCCAGTAGTATACAGGGTGCTCCTAACTATGGCTACACCTTC. It encodes CASSIQGAPNYGYTF.

This clone was seen a handful of times. This chain connects TRBV20-1 to TRBJ2-7; D is unresolved. Trimming took 0 bases from V and 7 from J, leaving 7 bases between them. The CDR3 extends over 11 amino acids. CDR1 and CDR2 (germline): DFQATT, SNEGSKA (reference sequence). This CDR3 is CSAREVREQYF. The DNA of the CDR3 is TGCAGTGCTAGAGAGGTGAGGGAGCAGTACTTC.

For the CDR3, the DNA is TGTGCCAGCAGCTCCCTAGCGGGGAATCGCTACGAGCAGTACGTC. It encodes CASSSLAGNRYEQYV. This chain links TRBV11-2 with TRBJ2-7; 9 nucleotides agree with TRBD2. The germline V gene encodes CDR1 SGHAT and CDR2 FQNNGV. Trimming took 4 bases from V and 3 from J; bases not matched to a gene: 7. The CDR3 runs to 15 residues.

This clone has just a few counts. In DNA, the CDR3 is TGTGCCAGCAGCCAGGGACAGGGGGCAGATACGCAGTATTTT. Its protein product is CASSQGQGADTQYF. The chain is built from TRBV7-3 and TRBJ2-3; 11 positions match TRBD1. Unmatched junction bases numbered 2, after V lost 5 bases and J lost 4 bases. Germline CDR1 is SGHTA and CDR2 is FQGTGA. There are 14 residues in the CDR3.

This clone was seen only once. The rearrangement uses TRBV9 and TRBJ2-3, with 8 bases fitting TRBD1. In germline, CDR1 is SGDLS, CDR2 YYNGEE. Trimming at V came to 4 bases and at J to 5 bases, leaving 12 bases not matched to a gene. The CDR3 has 16 residues. CDR3 coding DNA: TGTGCCAGCAGCCCAAGAGAGACAGGGGCGATAGATACGCAGTATTTT. The encoded protein is CASSPRETGAIDTQYF.

Turning to this clone: Different DNA sequences within this sample yield the same CDR3. J is TRBJ2-2 and V is TRBV25-1, with 11 nucleotides matching TRBD1. V lost 6 bases to trimming and J lost 5 bases; unmatched junction nucleotides: 2. Germline CDR1 reads MGHDK; CDR2 reads SYGVNS. The CDR3 runs 14 residues. The CDR3 loop reads CASSGDRGTGELFF. The CDR3 nucleotides are TGTGCCAGCAGCGGGGACAGGGGGACCGGGGAGCTGTTTTTT.

The rearrangement uses TRBV3-1 (or the pseudogene TRBV3-2) and TRBJ2-5; 7 bases align to TRBD2. V shed 3 bases, J shed 5 bases, and the junction held 3 bases outside the gene matches. The CDR3 spans 13 residues. Germline V gene lookup returns CDR1 LGHDT and CDR2 YNNKEL (reference sequence). The CDR3 sequence: CASSQTGGETQYF. In DNA, the CDR3 is TGTGCCAGCAGCCAGACGGGGGGTGAGACCCAGTACTTC.

Written as DNA, the CDR3 is TGTGCCAGCAGTTCCGGACGGGGTCTGAGCTATGGCTACACCTTC. Amino acids: CASSSGRGLSYGYTF. The gene calls are TRBV11-1 and TRBJ1-2; the D is unclear. The germline gives CDR1 SGHAT, CDR2 FQDESV (reference sequence). V was cut by 6 bases and J by 4 bases, with 18 bases left in between. CDR3 length equals 15 residues.

The V and J genes are TRBV7-2 and TRBJ2-7; no definite D call. The CDR3 has 17 amino acids. CDR1 SGHTA and CDR2 FQGNSA come from the germline V gene. The V end was cut by 6 bases, the J end by 5 bases, with 26 bases between. Here the CDR3 DNA reads TGTGCCAGCAGTTATCGTCCCCTTTTCCAGGATAGGAACGAGCAGTACTTC. It specifies CASSYRPLFQDRNEQYF.

This chain connects TRBV6-1 to TRBJ1-2, with a possible D match to TRBD1 (5 bases). This CDR3 comprises 16 residues. Trimming shortened V by 0 bases and J by 4 bases, and 15 bases separated the two germline ends. CDR1 and CDR2 (germline): MNHNS, SASEGT. The CDR3 region is CASSEAGEGRIYGYTF. The CDR3 nucleotides are TGTGCCAGCAGTGAAGCAGGCGAGGGGAGGATCTATGGCTACACCTTC.

V usage is TRBV19 and J usage is TRBJ1-2; D is undetermined. This CDR3 is built from 13 residues. CDR1 and CDR2 from the germline V gene are LNHDA and SQIVND (reference sequence). V shed 7 bases and J shed 4 bases, with 13 bases lying between them. The CDR3 loop is CASTPISAYGYTF. Written as DNA, the CDR3 is TGTGCCAGTACCCCTATCTCTGCCTATGGCTACACCTTC.

The V call is TRBV2, the J call TRBJ2-3; 12 positions match TRBD1. Germline V lookup: CDR1 SNHLY, CDR2 FYNNEI. J was trimmed by 5 bases and V by 6 bases; bases with no gene match: 6. The CDR3 length is 15 residues. The CDR3 here is CASRYRDRGQDTQYF. The CDR3 nucleotides read TGTGCCAGCAGATACCGGGACAGGGGGCAAGATACGCAGTATTTT.